This T cell receptor (beta chain) was profiled in a study of cytomegalovirus exposure and HLA in healthy donors. The study's findings and limits: With later analysis, a missense DCLRE1C variant became linked to TCR beta V- and J-gene trimming. Being indistinguishable, some V segments were excluded, TRBV6-2 and TRBV6-3 among them. CMV serostatus was the sole immune exposure data available.

The CDR3 loop spans 12 amino acids. The germline V and J ends were trimmed by 5 bases and 3 bases, with 6 bases remaining between them. Germline CDR1 SGHTA, CDR2 FQGNSA. It was with 60 Vbeta and 13 Jbeta primers that the PCR ran. Some clones are missing from TCRdb's copy, which holds only in-frame ones; the method was immunoSEQ multiplex PCR. The sample yields 150,000 to 250,000 clones, 82% seen once. With regard to this clone: Its specificity is unknown.

V and J are TRBV7-2 and TRBJ2-3; D gene unclear. This TCR derives from a boy aged 2 to 10 in good health and CMV-seronegative. Source material: PBMCs. The CDR3 DNA reads as TGTGCCAGCAGCATCAAAACAGATACGCAGTATTTT. Encoded protein: CASSIKTDTQYF.